A selection of T cell receptor beta chains follows, all from one sample in a study of regulatory T cells in long-lasting Graves disease. One entry per CDR3 protein, called by TCRdb with MiXCR from the multiplex PCR reads. The sample includes approximately 400,000 distinct CDR3 sequences, roughly a quarter of them seen just once. Sample: peripheral blood mononuclear cells (PBMCs), taken when the disease was refractory, from a patient treated with antithyroid drugs. The receptors derive from a female donor with Graves disease. Both conserved end residues are part of each CDR3. The D gene is left open where the match is weak. Rows give clone size only sometimes, using once, few, many, or a class for an expanded clone.

d_gene | abundance | j_gene | v_gene | CDR3nt | CDR3aa
NA | NA | TRBJ1-2 | TRBV3-1 | TGTGCCAGCAGCGATGGAAGGGTCTCATATGGCTACACCTTC | CASSDGRVSYGYTF
TRBD2 | NA | TRBJ2-1 | TRBV7-9 | TGTGCCAGCAGCTTACACGTAGCGGGAGGTCGACCAAATGAGCAGTTCTTC | CASSLHVAGGRPNEQFF
NA | NA | TRBJ2-7 | TRBV3-1 | TGTGCCAGCAGCCATCTAGGAGGGTTGGGAGAGCAGTACTTC | CASSHLGGLGEQYF
NA | many | TRBJ1-2 | TRBV11-1 | TGTGCCAGCAGCTTTCAGGGTGCCTATGGCTACACCTTC | CASSFQGAYGYTF
NA | few | TRBJ1-2 | TRBV28 | TGTGCCAGCAGTCCTGAGGCATTCTATGGCTACACCTTC | CASSPEAFYGYTF
NA | NA | TRBJ2-5 | TRBV20-1 | TGCAGTGCTAGAGTCAGACCCGAGATCGAGGCCCAGTACTTC | CSARVRPEIEAQYF
TRBD1 | NA | TRBJ2-2 | TRBV28 | TGTGCCACCCGGGTGTTGCCCGGGACAGCGAACACCGGGGAGCTGTTTTTT | CATRVLPGTANTGELFF
TRBD2 | NA | TRBJ2-5 | TRBV29-1 | TGCAGCGCCCTCCGGGAGGTAGTGGAGACCCAGTACTTC | CSALREVVETQYF
NA | few | TRBJ2-2 | TRBV10-3 | TGTGCCATCAGTTTTGAAACGAACACCGGGGAGCTGTTTTTT | CAISFETNTGELFF
TRBD2 | few | TRBJ2-1 | TRBV11-2 | TGTGCCAGCAGTGTAGGCTCCCGGACTAGCGGAGCCAATGAGCAGTTCTTC | CASSVGSRTSGANEQFF
NA | NA | TRBJ2-7 | TRBV7-9 | TGTGCCAGCAGCTCCTTCGATACAGGCTCCTACGAGCAGTACTTC | CASSSFDTGSYEQYF
TRBD1 | many | TRBJ1-2 | TRBV28 | TGTGCCAGCAGACAACAGGGGCGGGGAGGCTATGGCTACACCTTC | CASRQQGRGGYGYTF
NA | many | TRBJ2-2 | TRBV12-3/TRBV12-4 | TGTGCCAGCAAGAGGGATAGGGAGCTGTTTTTT | CASKRDRELFF
TRBD2 | NA | TRBJ2-7 | TRBV7-9 | TGTGCCAGCAGCTTAGCTTTCGGAATAGCGGGAGTAGTCTACGAGCAGTACTTC | CASSLAFGIAGVVYEQYF
TRBD2 | few | TRBJ2-5 | TRBV3-1 | TGTGCCAGCAGCCAAGATTATAGCGGGAGGTCGCGGCAAGAGACCCAGTACTTC | CASSQDYSGRSRQETQYF
NA | NA | TRBJ1-5 | TRBV7-6 | TGTGCCAGCAGCCAGATGGGGGGCGTGACCTCCCAGCCCCAGCATTTT | CASSQMGGVTSQPQHF
TRBD1 | few | TRBJ1-1 | TRBV18 | TGTGCCAGCTCACCCATGGACAGGGGATCTGAAGCTTTCTTT | CASSPMDRGSEAFF
TRBD2 | few | TRBJ2-5 | TRBV24-1 | TGTGCCACCAGCCCCCCAATAGCGGGAGTCCAAGAGACCCAGTACTTC | CATSPPIAGVQETQYF
NA | many | TRBJ1-2 | TRBV30 | TGTGCCTGGAGTGTACAGGTTACCAACTATGGCTACACCTTC | CAWSVQVTNYGYTF
NA | NA | TRBJ2-2 | TRBV12-3/TRBV12-4 | NA | CASSAGTLETQYFGPGTGELFF